Listed here are 26 T cell receptor beta chains from one sample, sequenced in a study of cytomegalovirus exposure and HLA in healthy donors. Primers for the PCR totalled 60 Vbeta and 13 Jbeta. Method: immunoSEQ multiplex PCR; TCRdb's copy keeps in-frame clones and lacks some. The table shows some 100,000 clones, with approximately 84% occurring only once. The sample was PBMCs. Receptors were obtained from a man between 18 and 29 years old in good health and CMV-seronegative.

The chain carries TRBV4-2 and TRBJ1-1; 8 nucleotides match TRBD1. V lost 2 bases to trimming and J lost 9 bases; unmatched junction nucleotides: 11. The CDR3 has 15 amino acids. Germline V gene sequence: CDR1 LGHNA, CDR2 YNFKEQ. The CDR3 here is CASSQQTGTGVKAFF. For the CDR3, the DNA is TGTGCCAGCAGCCAACAAACAGGGACAGGCGTAAAAGCTTTCTTT.

The chain is built from TRBV5-4 and TRBJ2-7, with 7 positions matching TRBD1. Germline lookup yields CDR1 SGHNT and CDR2 YYREEE (reference sequence). The CDR3 is 14 amino acids. The J segment lost 2 bases and the V segment lost 1 base, leaving 3 bases of the junction unmatched. CDR3: CASSLQGTAYEQYF. The CDR3 DNA follows: TGTGCCAGCAGCTTGCAAGGGACAGCCTACGAGCAGTACTTC.

The chain is built from TRBV7-9 and TRBJ2-5, with D uncertain. The CDR3 is made up of 14 amino acids. The V end lost 1 base, the J end lost 2 bases, and 8 bases lay between the germline ends. Germline loops: CDR1 SEHNR, CDR2 FQNEAQ (reference sequence). The CDR3 reads CASSLVEQQETQYF. As DNA, the CDR3 is TGTGCCAGCAGCTTAGTTGAACAGCAAGAGACCCAGTACTTC.

The chain joins TRBV5-4 to TRBJ2-3, with D perhaps matching TRBD2 (5 bases). The CDR3 has 13 amino acids. V lost 0 bases and J lost 4, with 6 bases in between. Germline loops: CDR1 SGHNT, CDR2 YYREEE (reference sequence). The CDR3 protein is CASSLGGSDTQYF. The CDR3 DNA sequence: TGTGCCAGCAGCTTGGGAGGGTCAGATACGCAGTATTTT. The full variable domain, its missing parts supplied by reference TRBV5-4 and TRBJ2-3, is ETGVTQSPTHLIKTRGQQVTLRCSSQSGHNTVSWYQQALGQGPQFIFQYYREEENGRGNFPPRFSGLQFPNYSSELNVNALELDDSALYLCASSLGGSDTQYFGPGTRLTVL.

The chain joins TRBV6-1 to TRBJ2-7, with D perhaps matching TRBD2 (5 bases). Germline V gives CDR1 MNHNS, CDR2 SASEGT. Between the trimmed V and J ends, which lost 4 bases and 0 bases, there was a span of 13 bases. This CDR3 region has 15 residues. CDR3 sequence reads: CASSGRGQSSYEQYF. As DNA, the CDR3 is TGTGCCAGCAGTGGACGAGGGCAGAGCTCCTACGAGCAGTACTTC.

The chain employs TRBV19 and TRBJ2-7; weak D call: TRBD1 (6 bases). Between the trimmed V and J ends, which lost 5 bases and 3 bases, there was a span of 11 bases. The CDR3 is 13 residues long. The germline V gene encodes CDR1 LNHDA and CDR2 SQIVND (reference sequence). CDR3 nucleotides: TGTGCCAGTAGTGTTCAACAGGGCTACGAGCAGTACTTC. Residues: CASSVQQGYEQYF.

The chain links TRBV6-6 to TRBJ2-3, with D possibly matching TRBD2 (5 bases). Germline V gene lookup returns CDR1 MNHNY and CDR2 SVGAGI (reference sequence). Trimming removed 0 bases at V and 2 bases at J, with 9 bases between. The CDR3 contains 15 residues. CDR3 DNA: TGTGCCAGCAGTTACTCGGAGGCATTCACAGATACGCAGTATTTT. It specifies CASSYSEAFTDTQYF.

This chain uses TRBV6-5 with TRBJ1-4, with a tentative D call TRBD1 (5 bases). This CDR3 spans 14 amino acids. Germline values: CDR1 MNHEY, CDR2 SVGAGI. The V end was cut by 0 bases, the J end by 8 bases, with 10 bases between. The CDR3 DNA is TGTGCCAGCAGTTACTCGGGGCGCGACGAAAAACTGTTTTTT. This encodes CASSYSGRDEKLFF.

V usage is TRBV30 and J usage is TRBJ2-1; perhaps TRBD2 as D (6 bases). V was clipped by 2 bases and J by 2 bases, with 16 bases between them. Germline V CDR1 and CDR2: GTSNPN, SVGIG (reference sequence). The CDR3 is 16 amino acids. The CDR3 reads CAWSPPRPGAYNEQFF. The CDR3 DNA sequence: TGTGCCTGGAGTCCACCTCGTCCGGGAGCCTACAATGAGCAGTTCTTC. Filled out from reference TRBV30 and TRBJ2-1, the complete variable domain reads SQTIHQWPATLVQPVGSPLSLECTVEGTSNPNLYWYRQAAGRGLQLLFYSVGIGQISSEVPQNLSASRPQDRQFILSSKKLLLSDSGFYLCAWSPPRPGAYNEQFFGPGTRLTVL.

The chain uses TRBV2 and TRBJ2-6; no clear D. From germline, CDR1 is SNHLY and CDR2 FYNNEI. The CDR3 contains 15 residues. With 6 bases removed from V and 0 bases from J, the gap between germline ends came to 9 bases. CDR3 DNA sequence: TGTGCCAGCAGCCAGGAATCCTCTGGGGCCAACGTCCTGACTTTC. Translation: CASSQESSGANVLTF.

The chain joins TRBV9 to TRBJ1-1; 7 positions match TRBD1. CDR1 and CDR2 from the germline V gene are SGDLS and YYNGEE. J lost 3 bases, V lost 1 base, and 3 bases had no gene match. CDR3 length: 14 residues. CDR3 region: CASSVQTGYTEAFF. CDR3 DNA sequence: TGTGCCAGCAGCGTACAGACAGGGTACACTGAAGCTTTCTTT.

J is TRBJ2-1 and V is TRBV5-1; tentatively, D is TRBD1 (6 bases). CDR3 size: 13 residues. Germline CDR1 reads SGHRS; CDR2 reads YFSETQ. The V and J ends lost 3 bases and 8 bases respectively, with 12 bases between them. The CDR3 region has the DNA TGCGCCAGCAGCTCTCAGGGGATCGATGAGCAGTTCTTC. As protein: CASSSQGIDEQFF.

This chain links TRBV6-5 with TRBJ1-5, with TRBD1 matching 7 bases. The CDR3 spans 15 residues. CDR1 MNHEY and CDR2 SVGAGI come from the germline V gene. After removal of 5 bases from V and 0 bases from J, the junction contained 4 bases not matched to a gene. Here the CDR3 DNA reads TGTGCCAGCAGTAAGACAGGGCCTAGCAATCAGCCCCAGCATTTT. Amino acid sequence: CASSKTGPSNQPQHF.

This chain uses TRBV6-6 with TRBJ2-5, with D perhaps TRBD1 (5 bases). Germline V gene sequence: CDR1 MNHNY, CDR2 SVGAGI (reference sequence). V dropped 4 bases and J dropped 2 bases, with 11 bases sitting between them. This CDR3 contains 14 residues. CDR3 sequence reads: CASSWLGQQETQYF. CDR3 sequence (DNA): TGTGCCAGCAGTTGGCTGGGGCAGCAAGAGACCCAGTACTTC.

The chain couples TRBV4-1 to TRBJ1-5; the D is unclear. This CDR3 is built from 13 residues. The ends were cut back, 0 bases at V and 5 bases at J, with 5 bases in the middle. Germline V gene lookup returns CDR1 MGHRA and CDR2 YSYEKL. The CDR3 coding sequence is TGCGCCAGCAGCCAAGATCAGGATCAGCCCCAGCATTTT. It is translated as CASSQDQDQPQHF.

The chain carries TRBV5-1 and TRBJ2-1; 8 bases map to TRBD2. The V segment lost 2 bases and the J segment 6 bases; nucleotides outside the gene matches: 4. The CDR3 is 14 residues long. Germline V gene sequence: CDR1 SGHRS, CDR2 YFSETQ. The CDR3: CASSFRGRLNEQFF. CDR3 bases: TGCGCCAGCAGCTTCCGCGGGAGGCTCAATGAGCAGTTCTTC.

The chain links TRBV14 to TRBJ2-7; TRBD1 aligns across 7 bases. CDR3 length: 14 amino acids. Trimming removed 6 bases from V and 6 bases from J; junction bases left unmatched: 11. Germline values: CDR1 SGHDN, CDR2 FVKESK. The CDR3 DNA sequence: TGTGCCAGCAGTCTCTACAGGGGTTACAGCGAGCAGTACTTC. Protein product: CASSLYRGYSEQYF.

The chain has TRBV5-4 and TRBJ2-2, with no clear D. The CDR3 runs to 13 residues. CDR1 and CDR2 (germline): SGHNT, YYREEE (reference sequence). The ends were cut back, 2 bases at V and 6 bases at J, with 8 bases in the middle. CDR3 region: CASSFPGPGELFF. The CDR3 bases are TGTGCCAGCAGCTTTCCAGGTCCCGGGGAGCTGTTTTTT.

The chain couples TRBV11-3 to TRBJ2-1, with D possibly being TRBD2 (5 bases). CDR3 size: 15 residues. CDR1 is SGHNT and CDR2 is YENEEA in the germline V gene. The V end lost 5 bases, the J end lost 2 bases, and 13 bases lay between the germline ends. DNA of the CDR3: TGTGCCAGCAGCCCGGACTCTAGGACCTACAATGAGCAGTTCTTC. Its translation is CASSPDSRTYNEQFF.

The chain links TRBV11-1 to TRBJ1-2, with 9 bases matching TRBD1. Germline CDR1 is SGHAT and CDR2 is FQDESV (reference sequence). With V trimmed by 5 bases and J by 5 bases, 9 bases remained unmatched. The CDR3 runs 15 residues. This CDR3 is CASSPKPGTGYGYTF. The CDR3 nucleotides read TGTGCCAGCAGCCCTAAACCCGGGACAGGGTATGGCTACACCTTC.

The chain carries TRBV10-1 and TRBJ2-5, with 10 bases fitting TRBD1. V lost 5 bases to trimming and J lost 2 bases; unmatched junction nucleotides: 5. The V gene's germline CDR1 is WNHNN and CDR2 SYGVQD (reference sequence). The CDR3 has 15 residues. The CDR3 sequence is CASSPGTGEQETQYF. DNA for the CDR3: TGCGCCAGCAGTCCCGGGACAGGGGAACAAGAGACCCAGTACTTC.

The genes are TRBV5-1 and TRBJ2-5, with TRBD1 matching 7 bases. From germline, CDR1 is SGHRS and CDR2 YFSETQ. CDR3 length: 15 residues. V dropped 5 bases and J dropped 0; count of bases not matched to a gene: 7. DNA of the CDR3: TGCGCCAGCAGACGGACAGGAGCGTACCAAGAGACCCAGTACTTC. Its translation is CASRRTGAYQETQYF.

The chain combines TRBV11-2 with TRBJ2-2; D gene unclear. This CDR3 is built from 15 residues. Germline lookup yields CDR1 SGHAT and CDR2 FQNNGV. The V and J ends lost 3 bases and 4 bases respectively, with 12 bases between them. The CDR3 DNA reads as TGTGCCAGCAGCTTGACAACCACGATCACCGGGGAGCTGTTTTTT. As protein: CASSLTTTITGELFF.

The CDR3 is CASSLFRGQVDSPLHF. CDR3 sequence (DNA): TGTGCCAGCAGCTTATTCCGTGGACAGGTCGATTCACCCCTCCACTTT. V is TRBV7-9 and J is TRBJ1-6; TRBD1 matches 7 bases. Germline trimming cut 2 bases from V and 8 bases from J; bases unmatched to any gene: 9. The CDR3 covers 16 residues. Germline assignment: CDR1 SEHNR and CDR2 FQNEAQ (reference sequence).

This chain joins TRBV5-1 and TRBJ2-7; 9 bases agree with TRBD1. The CDR3 extends over 15 amino acids. Trimming cost V 3 bases and J 2 bases; bases outside gene matches: 6. Germline assignment: CDR1 SGHRS and CDR2 YFSETQ. CDR3 bases: TGCGCCAGCAGCTACTCCGGGACAGGGACCTACGAGCAGTACTTC. This codes for CASSYSGTGTYEQYF.

The rearrangement uses TRBV30 and TRBJ1-6; D is possibly TRBD1 (5 bases). Germline V gene lookup returns CDR1 GTSNPN and CDR2 SVGIG (reference sequence). Between the trimmed V and J ends, which lost 5 bases and 10 bases, there was a span of 15 bases. The CDR3 length is 13 residues. DNA for the CDR3: TGTGCCTGGGGTCCAGGGTCGCGGTCACCCCTCCACTTT. As protein: CAWGPGSRSPLHF.